This T cell receptor (beta chain) originates from a study of identical twins. TCRdb redid the calling of the 5' RACE reads with MiXCR, one entry per CDR3 protein. This table holds some 1,600,000 distinct CDR3 sequences, around 29% found once. Germline loops: CDR1 SGHTA, CDR2 FQGNSA. The CDR3 totals 17 residues. V was cut by 7 bases and J by 0 bases, with 20 bases left in between. V usage is TRBV7-2 and J usage is TRBJ2-3; D is possibly TRBD1 (6 bases). This clonotype originated in a newborn girl in good health. Sequences were obtained from cord blood. CDR3 residues: CASNHKTGLTSTDTQYF. CDR3 DNA sequence: TGTGCCAGCAACCATAAGACAGGTCTGACTAGCACAGATACGCAGTATTTT.